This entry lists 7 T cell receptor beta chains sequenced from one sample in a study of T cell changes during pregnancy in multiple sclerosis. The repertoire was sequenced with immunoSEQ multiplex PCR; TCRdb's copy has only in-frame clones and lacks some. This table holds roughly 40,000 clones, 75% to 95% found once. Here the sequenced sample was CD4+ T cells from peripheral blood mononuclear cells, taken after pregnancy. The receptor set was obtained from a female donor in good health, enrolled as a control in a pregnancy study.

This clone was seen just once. CDR3 region: CASSLTVTGGQETQYF. CDR3 DNA: TGTGCCAGCAGCTTGACGGTAACGGGAGGCCAAGAGACCCAGTACTTC. The V gene is TRBV5-4, the J gene TRBJ2-5, with 7 bases fitting TRBD2. Germline assignment: CDR1 SGHNT and CDR2 YYREEE (reference sequence). This CDR3 has 16 amino acids. Losses at the gene ends were 1 base for V and 1 base for J; bases not matched to a gene: 7.

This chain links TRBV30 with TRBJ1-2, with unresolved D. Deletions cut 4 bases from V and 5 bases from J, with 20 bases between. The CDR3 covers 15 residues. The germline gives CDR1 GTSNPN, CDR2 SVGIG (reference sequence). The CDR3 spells CAWNRQHRGLYGYTF. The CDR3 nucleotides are TGTGCCTGGAATCGCCAGCATAGAGGCCTTTATGGCTACACCTTC.

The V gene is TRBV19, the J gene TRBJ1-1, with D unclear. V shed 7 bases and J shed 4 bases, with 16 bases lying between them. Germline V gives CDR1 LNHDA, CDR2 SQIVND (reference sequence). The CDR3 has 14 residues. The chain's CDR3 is CASTEGSSSTEAFF. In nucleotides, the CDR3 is TGTGCCAGTACCGAGGGTTCCTCATCCACTGAAGCTTTCTTT.

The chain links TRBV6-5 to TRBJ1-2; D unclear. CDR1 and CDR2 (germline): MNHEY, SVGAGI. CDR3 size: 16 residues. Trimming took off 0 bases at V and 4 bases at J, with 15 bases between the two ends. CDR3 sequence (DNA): TGTGCCAGCAGTTACTCTTCGGGTTTCGAAGGCTATGGCTACACCTTC. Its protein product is CASSYSSGFEGYGYTF.

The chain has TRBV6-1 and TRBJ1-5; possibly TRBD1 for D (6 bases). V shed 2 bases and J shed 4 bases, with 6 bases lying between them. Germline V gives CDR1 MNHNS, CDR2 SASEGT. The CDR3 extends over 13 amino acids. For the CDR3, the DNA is TGTGCCAGCAGTGAAAGGGGGAATCAGCCCCAGCATTTT. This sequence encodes CASSERGNQPQHF.

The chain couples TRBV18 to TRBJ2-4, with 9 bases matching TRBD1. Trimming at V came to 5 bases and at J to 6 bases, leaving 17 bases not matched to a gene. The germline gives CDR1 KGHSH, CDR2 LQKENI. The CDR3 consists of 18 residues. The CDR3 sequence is CASSSNLPGQGTGNIQYF. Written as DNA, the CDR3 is TGTGCCAGCTCATCTAACCTCCCGGGACAGGGAACGGGAAACATTCAGTACTTC.

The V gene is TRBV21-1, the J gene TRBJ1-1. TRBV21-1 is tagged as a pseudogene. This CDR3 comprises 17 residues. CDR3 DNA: TGTGCCAGCAGCAAAGCGCCTACCGACTCCAGGAACACTGAAGCTTTCTTT. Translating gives CASSKAPTDSRNTEAFF.